A selection of T cell receptor beta chains follows, all from one sample in a study of blood T cells in healthy people across ages. TCRdb re-analysed the 5' RACE reads in MiXCR, keeping a single row per CDR3 protein. The sample holds about 780,000 distinct CDR3 sequences, 46% seen once. Source material: blood. The receptors come from a man older than 75 in good health. Both conserved end residues are part of each CDR3. The order of the fields is J gene, clone size, D gene, V gene, CDR3 protein, CDR3 DNA. A D gene is named only where the DNA matches it firmly. A clone size is listed for some rows: how often the clone was seen (once, few, many), or a class if it is expanded.

j_call: TRBJ2-5
clone_size: -
d_call: TRBD1
v_call: TRBV6-6
cdr3_aa: CASKDRGVETQYF
cdr3_nt: TGTGCCAGCAAAGACAGGGGGGTAGAGACCCAGTACTTC

j_call: TRBJ2-4
clone_size: few
d_call: TRBD2
v_call: TRBV4-1
cdr3_aa: CASSHQGLAGGPDIQYF
cdr3_nt: TGCGCCAGCAGCCACCAAGGACTAGCGGGAGGGCCGGACATTCAGTACTTC

j_call: TRBJ1-5
clone_size: -
d_call: -
v_call: TRBV7-8
cdr3_aa: CASSLDTGRIGQPQHF
cdr3_nt: TGTGCCAGCAGCTTAGACACAGGCAGGATCGGGCAGCCCCAGCATTTT

j_call: TRBJ2-7
clone_size: few
d_call: TRBD2
v_call: TRBV7-3
cdr3_aa: CASSLTGGALAGGGEQYF
cdr3_nt: TGTGCCAGCAGCTTAACAGGCGGGGCCCTAGCGGGAGGAGGCGAGCAGTACTTC

j_call: TRBJ2-3
clone_size: -
d_call: -
v_call: TRBV27
cdr3_aa: CASRHSTDTQYF
cdr3_nt: TGTGCCAGCAGACACAGCACAGATACGCAGTATTTT

j_call: TRBJ2-3
clone_size: -
d_call: TRBD2
v_call: TRBV20-1
cdr3_aa: CSAIIGAAGGRVDTQYF
cdr3_nt: TGCAGTGCTATTATCGGTGCAGCGGGAGGCCGGGTAGATACGCAGTATTTT

j_call: TRBJ2-7
clone_size: -
d_call: -
v_call: TRBV4-2
cdr3_aa: CASSPRRGRGPYNEQYF
cdr3_nt: TGTGCCAGCAGCCCCAGGAGGGGCCGAGGGCCCTACAATGAGCAGTACTTC

j_call: TRBJ2-4
clone_size: -
d_call: TRBD2
v_call: TRBV28
cdr3_aa: CASSSSGSVVKNIQYF
cdr3_nt: TGTGCCAGCTCGTCTAGCGGGAGTGTGGTCAAAAACATTCAGTACTTC

j_call: TRBJ1-2
clone_size: -
d_call: TRBD1
v_call: TRBV6-6
cdr3_aa: CATTGAMGYTF
cdr3_nt: TGTGCCACCACAGGGGCGATGGGCTACACCTTC

j_call: TRBJ2-1
clone_size: -
d_call: TRBD2
v_call: TRBV20-1
cdr3_aa: CSARDPSGSLSEQFF
cdr3_nt: TGCAGTGCTAGAGATCCTAGCGGGAGTCTCAGTGAGCAGTTCTTC

j_call: TRBJ2-1
clone_size: -
d_call: -
v_call: TRBV10-3
cdr3_aa: CASSVEGWEQFF
cdr3_nt: TGTGCCAGCAGTGTCGAGGGATGGGAGCAGTTCTTC

j_call: TRBJ2-7
clone_size: -
d_call: -
v_call: TRBV7-2
cdr3_aa: CASSPRTDDYEQYF
cdr3_nt: TGTGCCAGCAGCCCCCGGACGGATGACTACGAGCAGTACTTC

j_call: TRBJ2-3
clone_size: -
d_call: -
v_call: TRBV6-2/TRBV6-3
cdr3_aa: CASSRDGKYGDTQYF
cdr3_nt: TGTGCCAGCAGCCGGGACGGGAAGTATGGAGATACGCAGTATTTT

j_call: TRBJ1-5
clone_size: -
d_call: TRBD1
v_call: TRBV6-2/TRBV6-3
cdr3_aa: CASSYRTGGGNQPQHF
cdr3_nt: TGTGCCAGCAGTTACCGGACAGGGGGCGGCAATCAGCCCCAGCATTTT

j_call: TRBJ2-1
clone_size: -
d_call: TRBD1
v_call: TRBV7-3
cdr3_aa: CASSTWPGTADVYNEQFF
cdr3_nt: TGTGCCAGCAGCACATGGCCGGGGACAGCGGACGTATACAATGAGCAGTTCTTC

j_call: TRBJ2-3
clone_size: many
d_call: -
v_call: TRBV12-3/TRBV12-4
cdr3_aa: CASSLAGPLNTQYF
cdr3_nt: TGTGCCAGCAGTTTAGCAGGCCCCCTGAATACGCAGTATTTT

j_call: TRBJ2-6
clone_size: few
d_call: TRBD1
v_call: TRBV6-5
cdr3_aa: CASSEGTAGANVLTF
cdr3_nt: TGTGCCAGCAGTGAGGGGACAGCTGGGGCCAACGTCCTGACTTTC

j_call: TRBJ2-4
clone_size: -
d_call: -
v_call: TRBV7-2
cdr3_aa: CASSQLGVAKNIQYF
cdr3_nt: TGTGCCAGCAGCCAGCTGGGGGTAGCCAAAAACATTCAGTACTTC

j_call: TRBJ2-3
clone_size: -
d_call: -
v_call: TRBV12-3/TRBV12-4
cdr3_aa: CASSLNLGGLSTDTQYF
cdr3_nt: TGTGCCAGCAGTCTAAACCTGGGGGGATTAAGCACAGATACGCAGTATTTT

j_call: TRBJ1-1
clone_size: -
d_call: -
v_call: TRBV4-1
cdr3_aa: CASSPSGRVSDTEAFF
cdr3_nt: TGCGCCAGCAGCCCCTCTGGCAGGGTCTCTGACACTGAAGCTTTCTTT

j_call: TRBJ1-4
clone_size: few
d_call: -
v_call: TRBV7-2
cdr3_aa: CASSLEQFEKLFF
cdr3_nt: TGTGCCAGCAGCTTAGAACAGTTTGAAAAACTGTTTTTT

j_call: TRBJ2-4
clone_size: -
d_call: TRBD1
v_call: TRBV7-9
cdr3_aa: CASSTDRGKNIQYF
cdr3_nt: TGTGCCAGCAGCACTGACAGGGGCAAAAACATTCAGTACTTC

j_call: TRBJ2-4
clone_size: -
d_call: -
v_call: TRBV29-1
cdr3_aa: CSVEQGRRDIQYF
cdr3_nt: TGCAGCGTTGAGCAAGGGAGGCGGGACATTCAGTACTTT

j_call: TRBJ2-1
clone_size: -
d_call: TRBD2
v_call: TRBV7-2
cdr3_aa: CASSLVVPGLAGANEQFF
cdr3_nt: TGTGCCAGCAGCTTAGTGGTCCCGGGACTAGCGGGAGCTAATGAGCAGTTCTTC

j_call: TRBJ2-5
clone_size: many
d_call: -
v_call: TRBV7-2
cdr3_aa: CASSPDLRETQYF
cdr3_nt: TGTGCCAGCAGCCCGGACCTGCGGGAGACCCAGTACTTC

j_call: TRBJ2-5
clone_size: once
d_call: -
v_call: TRBV24-1
cdr3_aa: CATSDNTGGAGEQYF
cdr3_nt: TGTGCCACCAGTGACAATACAGGGGGGGCGGGGGAGCAGTACTTC

j_call: TRBJ1-1
clone_size: few
d_call: -
v_call: TRBV7-8
cdr3_aa: CASSLGESMNTEAFF
cdr3_nt: TGTGCCAGCAGCTTGGGGGAGAGCATGAACACTGAAGCTTTCTTT

j_call: TRBJ1-2
clone_size: -
d_call: -
v_call: TRBV7-9
cdr3_aa: CACSFEGAYSNYGYTF
cdr3_nt: TGTGCCTGCAGCTTCGAGGGAGCGTATTCTAACTATGGCTACACCTTC